The following is a T cell receptor (beta chain) sequence with its context. The sample originates from a study of blood T cell repertoires in COVID-19. The CDR3 covers 16 residues. V lost 2 bases to trimming and J lost 9 bases, with 23 bases between them. Germline V gene sequence: CDR1 MGHRA, CDR2 YSYEKL. Per the original data handling: Amplification of reference gene primers was used by the study to estimate nucleated cell counts. Measured with immunoSEQ multiplex PCR; TCRdb has only the in-frame clones, and not every one. The V and J calls and clone size are taken from that table; D and trimming were inferred from the DNA. Found here are 400,000 or so clones, about nine tenths of them singletons; the top ten hold 0.6%. Either two negative PCRs, clearance, or symptom resolution qualified Cohort 3 donors as recovered.

This chain uses TRBV4-1 with TRBJ2-7, with D perhaps matching TRBD2 (5 bases). The clonotype comes from a man younger than 35 who had recovered from COVID-19. The sequenced sample consisted of PBMCs or T cells enriched from blood (not recorded which). This chain's CDR3 is CASSQLGRDPSDVQYF. CDR3 in DNA: TGCGCCAGCAGCCAACTCGGACGGGATCCCTCCGATGTGCAGTACTTC.